A single sample is the source of the 32 T cell receptor beta chains below, sequenced in a study of T cells in Graves' hyperthyroidism and ophthalmopathy. Template material for amplifying TCR beta CDR3 regions consisted of RNA transcripts. TCR CDR3 underwent first-round RT-PCR with the HTBI primer set. TCRdb reprocessed the multiplex PCR reads with MiXCR, giving one entry per CDR3 protein. The profile shows some 800,000 distinct CDR3 sequences, approximately 40% of them singletons. Sequencing was done on a sample of blood. These receptor sequences come from a man aged 18 to 29 with Graves' hyperthyroidism.

In its sample, this clonotype was seen many times. The V call is TRBV2, the J call TRBJ1-1; 7 bases are shared with TRBD1. Unmatched junction bases numbered 8, after V lost 7 bases and J lost 6 bases. CDR1 is SNHLY, CDR2 FYNNEI, per germline. The CDR3 has 13 amino acids. The CDR3 spells CASTITGEAEAFF. The CDR3 coding sequence is TGTGCCAGCACCATAACAGGGGAGGCTGAAGCTTTCTTT.

Comment on this clonotype: This may be a read error, as it is one base from a much larger clone. In nucleotides, the CDR3 is TGTGCCAGCAGCTTAGATTCGTCTGCCAGTGGCTACACCTTC. Translating it yields CASSLDSSASGYTF. The chain links TRBV7-6 to TRBJ1-2; no definite D call. V was shortened by 1 base and J by 7 bases, with 13 bases between the two germline ends. Germline CDR1 and CDR2: SGHVS and FNYEAQ. This CDR3 has 14 amino acids. Supplemented by reference TRBV7-6 and TRBJ1-2, the full variable domain reads GAGVSQSPRYKVTKRGQDVALRCDPISGHVSLYWYRQALGQGPEFLTYFNYEAQQDKSGLPNDRFSAERPEGSISTLTIQRTEQRDSAMYRCASSLDSSASGYTFGSGTRLTVV.

This clonotype was seen a handful of times. The chain uses TRBV7-9 and TRBJ1-1; no reliable D call. Trimming took 1 base from V and 3 from J, leaving 15 bases between them. The germline V gene has CDR1 SEHNR and CDR2 FQNEAQ (reference sequence). The CDR3 has 16 residues. CDR3 nucleotide sequence: TGTGCCAGCAGCTTAGAGTTCCGCCACCTTGACACTGAAGCTTTCTTT. This gives the protein CASSLEFRHLDTEAFF. The whole variable domain, filled in from reference TRBV7-9 and TRBJ1-1, reads DTGVSQNPRHKITKRGQNVTFRCDPISEHNRLYWYRQTLGQGPEFLTYFQNEAQLEKSRLLSDRFSAERPKGSFSTLEIQRTEQGDSAMYLCASSLEFRHLDTEAFFGQGTRLTVV.

This clonotype came up many times. This chain uses TRBV29-1 with TRBJ2-5; 11 bases line up with TRBD1. Germline CDR1 is SQVTM and CDR2 is ANQGSEA. This CDR3 comprises 13 residues. V shed 4 bases and J 7 bases; nucleotides not matched to a gene: 5. Here the CDR3 reads CSVAGTGGWTQYF. CDR3 sequence (DNA): TGCAGCGTTGCGGGGACAGGGGGATGGACCCAGTACTTC.

The CDR3, as DNA: TGTGCCAGCAGTCGGGACAGGGGACAGTACTTC. Translated, it gives CASSRDRGQYF. V usage is TRBV2 and J usage is TRBJ2-7; 10 nucleotides align to TRBD1. The V gene's germline CDR1 is SNHLY and CDR2 FYNNEI. The CDR3 extends over 11 amino acids. V dropped 5 bases and J dropped 10; count of bases not matched to a gene: 2.

This chain connects TRBV5-1 to TRBJ2-7; 10 bases are shared with TRBD1. Trimming removed 4 bases from V and 2 bases from J; junction bases left unmatched: 9. The CDR3 loop spans 16 amino acids. Germline CDR1 is SGHRS and CDR2 is YFSETQ. CDR3 loop: CASSPTGGGTAYEQYF. The CDR3, as DNA: TGCGCCAGCAGCCCGACAGGGGGCGGTACTGCCTACGAGCAGTACTTC.

The V and J genes are TRBV24-1 and TRBJ2-2, with D possibly TRBD1 on 6 matching bases. The CDR3 sequence is 15 residues long. Per germline, CDR1 KGHDR and CDR2 SFDVKD. V lost 7 bases and J lost 0, with 11 bases in between. CDR3 residues: CATSRRTANTGELFF. CDR3 DNA sequence: TGTGCCACCAGCAGGCGGACAGCGAACACCGGGGAGCTGTTTTTT.

The sample holds a few counts of this clonotype. This rearrangement joins TRBV4-3 to TRBJ1-6; D gene ambiguous. The germline V gene has CDR1 LGHNA and CDR2 YSLEER. This CDR3 is built from 15 residues. The V end was cut by 0 bases, the J end by 6 bases, with 9 bases between. The CDR3, as DNA: TGCGCCAGCAGCCAAGAAAACAGTGCTAATTCACCCCTCCACTTT. Encoded protein: CASSQENSANSPLHF.

A few counts support this clonotype. This chain uses TRBV6-1 with TRBJ2-5; 10 nucleotides match TRBD1. The CDR3 is made up of 14 amino acids. From germline, CDR1 is MNHNS and CDR2 SASEGT. The junction had 4 bases not matched to a gene; V was cut back by 6 bases and J by 3 bases. The CDR3 region is CASRPDRGKETQYF. DNA for the CDR3: TGTGCCAGCAGGCCGGACAGGGGGAAAGAGACCCAGTACTTC.

The chain carries TRBV7-6 and TRBJ2-5, with a possible D match to TRBD1 (5 bases). CDR1 is SGHVS, CDR2 FNYEAQ, per germline. V lost 2 bases to trimming and J lost 5 bases, with 21 bases between them. The CDR3 extends over 17 amino acids. CDR3 in DNA: TGTGCCAGCAGCTTAACAGGATTTGGCCCAGCGTCGGAGACCCAGTACTTC. Amino acid sequence: CASSLTGFGPASETQYF. Combining the CDR3 with reference TRBV7-6 and TRBJ2-5 gives the whole variable domain GAGVSQSPRYKVTKRGQDVALRCDPISGHVSLYWYRQALGQGPEFLTYFNYEAQQDKSGLPNDRFSAERPEGSISTLTIQRTEQRDSAMYRCASSLTGFGPASETQYFGPGTRLLVL.

This clonotype was found many times. CDR3 nucleotides: TGCAGCGTTTCTTCTAGGTCTGGGGCCAACGTCCTGACTTTC. Translation gives CSVSSRSGANVLTF. The chain joins TRBV29-1 to TRBJ2-6, with D uncertain. The CDR3 consists of 14 residues. V was shortened by 5 bases and J by 1 base, with 9 bases between the two germline ends. The germline CDR1 and CDR2 sequences are SQVTM and ANQGSEA.

This clonotype appeared a few times. The CDR3 loop reads CASSSLAGDSYEQYF. CDR3 coding DNA: TGTGCCAGCAGTTCCCTAGCGGGGGACTCCTACGAGCAGTACTTC. The rearrangement links TRBV2 to TRBJ2-7; TRBD2 aligns across 10 bases. Trimming took 5 bases from V and 0 from J; bases not matched to a gene: 4. Per the germline V gene, CDR1 is SNHLY and CDR2 is FYNNEI. The CDR3 is 15 amino acids.

This clonotype was found many times. The rearrangement joins TRBV2 to TRBJ1-4; D gene ambiguous. CDR1 is SNHLY, CDR2 FYNNEI, per germline. The CDR3 length is 15 residues. The ends were cut back, 3 bases at V and 7 bases at J, with 15 bases in the middle. The CDR3 DNA reads TGTGCCAGCAGTGACGGACCCGGCGGAGGTGAAAAACTGTTTTTT. Residues: CASSDGPGGGEKLFF.

The chain has TRBV12-3 or TRBV12-4 and TRBJ1-1; 11 nucleotides line up with TRBD1. V shed 7 bases and J 4 bases; nucleotides not matched to a gene: 5. This CDR3 is 14 amino acids long. Written as DNA, the CDR3 is TGTGCCAGCACCCCGGACAGGGGGCTCACTGAAGCTTTCTTT. Amino acids: CASTPDRGLTEAFF.

The gene calls are TRBV20-1 and TRBJ1-1, with D perhaps matching TRBD1 (6 bases). The germline V gene has CDR1 DFQATT and CDR2 SNEGSKA (reference sequence). The CDR3 runs to 12 residues. Trimming cost V 4 bases and J 4 bases, with 10 bases left between them. The CDR3 spells CSATGEVTEAFF. The CDR3 nucleotides read TGCAGTGCTACAGGGGAAGTCACTGAAGCTTTCTTT.

This chain connects TRBV6-6 to TRBJ2-7, with 7 bases lining up with TRBD1. The assigned J gene may be wrong: the sequence end matches TRBJ2-1 better. This CDR3 spans 14 amino acids. The germline V gene encodes CDR1 MNHNY and CDR2 SVGAGI (reference sequence). The CDR3 DNA reads as TGTGCCAGCAGTGAATTAGTAGGGGGCCCTGAGCAGTTCTTC. This gives the protein CASSELVGGPEQFF.

This clonotype was seen only a few times. The V gene is TRBV7-9, the J gene TRBJ2-7; 9 nucleotides agree with TRBD1. The germline gives CDR1 SEHNR, CDR2 FQNEAQ (reference sequence). The CDR3 spans 12 residues. The junction had 2 bases not matched to a gene; V was cut back by 5 bases and J by 6 bases. In nucleotides, the CDR3 is TGTGCCAGCAGCGGGGACAGGGCCGAGCAGTACTTC. Amino acids: CASSGDRAEQYF.

This clonotype was recorded many times. The V call is TRBV2, the J call TRBJ1-5; D remains unclear. Germline V CDR1 and CDR2: SNHLY, FYNNEI. V was trimmed by 9 bases and J by 0 bases, leaving 12 bases between them. The CDR3 loop spans 14 amino acids. CDR3 protein: CASVEVNSNQPQHF. CDR3 nucleotide sequence: TGTGCCAGTGTAGAGGTTAATAGCAATCAGCCCCAGCATTTT. The full variable domain, with the rest looked up from reference TRBV2 and TRBJ1-5, is EPEVTQTPSHQVTQMGQEVILRCVPISNHLYFYWYRQILGQKVEFLVSFYNNEISEKSEIFDDQFSVERPDGSNFTLKIRSTKLEDSAMYFCASVEVNSNQPQHFGDGTRLSIL.

The rearrangement links TRBV9 to TRBJ2-5; TRBD1 might be the D (5 bases). This CDR3 is 17 amino acids long. Germline CDR1 reads SGDLS; CDR2 reads YYNGEE. V lost 4 bases to trimming and J lost 3 bases, with 22 bases between them. The CDR3 spells CASSQGAQASWEETQYF. Here the CDR3 DNA reads TGTGCCAGCAGCCAAGGGGCCCAGGCTTCGTGGGAAGAGACCCAGTACTTC.

V and J are TRBV19 and TRBJ1-2; unclear D gene. Germline V CDR1 and CDR2: LNHDA, SQIVND (reference sequence). The CDR3 length is 11 residues. Deletions cut 0 bases from V and 11 bases from J, with 7 bases between. The CDR3 DNA is TGTGCCAGTAGTATAGATAGCGGATACACCTTC. Protein: CASSIDSGYTF.

The rearrangement joins TRBV7-8 to TRBJ2-2; D remains ambiguous. This CDR3 is 13 amino acids long. Trimming removed 6 bases from V and 5 bases from J, with 10 bases in between. Germline V gene sequence: CDR1 SGHVS, CDR2 FQNEAQ. The CDR3 coding sequence is TGTGCCAGCAGAAAGACGTCGACCGGGGAGCTGTTTTTT. Its translation is CASRKTSTGELFF.

This chain connects TRBV6-5 to TRBJ1-1, with D hard to call. The CDR3 loop spans 14 amino acids. The V and J ends lost 7 bases and 1 base respectively, with 13 bases between them. Germline-derived CDR1 and CDR2 are MNHEY and SVGAGI. For the CDR3, the DNA is TGTGCCAGCACTGCAAGGCTCTGGAACACTGAAGCTTTCTTT. Translating it yields CASTARLWNTEAFF.

A remark on this clonotype: A read error may explain this, as a much larger clone is one base away. The rearrangement joins TRBV7-2 to TRBJ1-1; D remains ambiguous. The CDR3 runs 12 residues. V was shortened by 5 bases and J by 3 bases, with 7 bases between the two germline ends. The germline CDR1 and CDR2 sequences are SGHTA and FQGNSA. The CDR3 reads CASSLEHTEAFF. CDR3 in DNA: TGTGCCAGCAGCCTCGAACACACTGAAGCTTTCTTT.

This clonotype was detected many times. The rearrangement uses TRBV2 and TRBJ2-5, with D perhaps TRBD1 (6 bases). The CDR3 consists of 14 residues. Germline assignment: CDR1 SNHLY and CDR2 FYNNEI. V was shortened by 4 bases and J by 5 bases, with 14 bases between the two germline ends. As DNA, the CDR3 is TGTGCCAGCAGTGGCCAGGGGCAGGGGGAGACCCAGTACTTC. Amino acid sequence: CASSGQGQGETQYF.

This clonotype was seen many times. The chain uses TRBV29-1 and TRBJ1-1; perhaps TRBD1 as D (5 bases). CDR1 and CDR2 from the germline V gene are SQVTM and ANQGSEA. This CDR3 contains 14 residues. Trimming cost V 3 bases and J 0 bases, with 11 bases left between them. The CDR3 sequence is CSVDWGGVNTEAFF. The CDR3 DNA follows: TGCAGCGTTGATTGGGGCGGCGTGAACACTGAAGCTTTCTTT.

This clonotype was recorded many times. The rearrangement joins TRBV29-1 to TRBJ1-1; D is unresolved. Deletions cut 7 bases from V and 1 base from J, with 10 bases between. The CDR3 totals 12 residues. CDR1 SQVTM and CDR2 ANQGSEA come from the germline V gene. In DNA form, the CDR3 reads TGCAGCGCTATGGACTGGAACACTGAAGCTTTCTTT. Protein product: CSAMDWNTEAFF.

This clonotype was seen only a few times. The chain recombines TRBV4-2 with TRBJ2-5, with TRBD2 matching 12 bases. The trim removed 1 base at V and 5 bases at J, leaving 8 bases unmatched. Looked up from germline, CDR1 is LGHNA and CDR2 is YNFKEQ. This CDR3 is built from 17 residues. For the CDR3, the DNA is TGTGCCAGCAGCCAAGTCCCTAGCGGGAGGGCCGGGGAGACCCAGTACTTC. Its translation is CASSQVPSGRAGETQYF.

The rearrangement uses TRBV25-1 and TRBJ2-5; D remains ambiguous. The CDR3 runs 8 residues. Trimming took 10 bases from V and 5 from J, leaving 2 bases between them. CDR1 is MGHDK and CDR2 is SYGVNS in the germline V gene. DNA of the CDR3: TGTGCCACGGAGACCCAGTACTTC. As protein: CATETQYF. The entire variable domain, with the rest obtained from reference TRBV25-1 and TRBJ2-5, is as follows: EADIYQTPRYLVIGTGKKITLECSQTMGHDKMYWYQQDPGMELHLIHYSYGVNSTEKGDLSSESTVSRIRTEHFPLTLESARPSHTSQYLCATETQYFGPGTRLLVL.

CDR3 residues: CASSSGVGQGVYNSPLHF. The CDR3 DNA is TGTGCCAGCAGCTCGGGGGTAGGGCAGGGGGTCTATAATTCACCCCTCCACTTT. This chain connects TRBV7-2 to TRBJ1-6, with TRBD1 identical over 7 bases. The CDR3 runs 18 residues. The germline gives CDR1 SGHTA, CDR2 FQGNSA. V was pared by 4 bases and J by 3 bases, with 12 bases of the junction left unmatched. The full variable domain, completed using reference TRBV7-2 and TRBJ1-6, is GAGVSQSPSNKVTEKGKDVELRCDPISGHTALYWYRQSLGQGLEFLIYFQGNSAPDKSGLPSDRFSAERTGGSVSTLTIQRTQQEDSAVYLCASSSGVGQGVYNSPLHFGNGTRLTVT.

This chain joins TRBV29-1 and TRBJ2-3; D is unresolved. Trimming took off 1 base at V and 3 bases at J, with 8 bases between the two ends. The CDR3 runs 13 residues. Germline values: CDR1 SQVTM, CDR2 ANQGSEA. As DNA, the CDR3 is TGCAGCGTTGAAGGCCTATCAACAGATACGCAGTATTTT. Residues: CSVEGLSTDTQYF.

Notes on this clonotype: At one boundary the junction diverges from the germline segment, which might be a read error. This chain uses TRBV5-1 with TRBJ2-6, with no clear D. Germline loops: CDR1 SGHRS, CDR2 YFSETQ. There are 9 residues in the CDR3. Here the CDR3 reads CASSPGLTF. The DNA of the CDR3 is TGCGCCAGCTCTCCGGGCCTGACCTTC.

The sample holds one count of this clonotype. A single base separates this from a much larger clone, so it may be a read error. This chain connects TRBV2 to TRBJ2-5; a weak D match, TRBD1 (6 bases). CDR3 size: 15 residues. CDR1 SNHLY and CDR2 FYNNEI come from the germline V gene. The CDR3 nucleotides read TGTGCCAGCAGTGAATTAGGGGGTTACCAAGAGACCCACTACTTC. The encoded protein is CASSELGGYQETHYF.